This TCR beta chain was recovered during a study of early T cells in non-severe SARS-CoV-2 infection. Individual cDNA molecules were tagged with unique molecular identifiers, the study reported. TCRdb processed the 5' RACE reads anew with MiXCR; each CDR3 protein has one entry. The profile covers 30,000 to 35,000 distinct CDR3 sequences, with 6.6% appearing a single time and approximately 2.7% taken by the ten largest. Turning to this clonotype: Its antigen is still unknown.

The CDR3 consists of 15 residues. Germline lookup yields CDR1 MGHRA and CDR2 YSYEKL. The germline V and J ends were trimmed by 0 bases and 3 bases, with 12 bases remaining between them. Findings and limits, study-wide: The matching step, a VDJdb search, favored anti-spike CD8 responses and missed private and CD4 specificities.

The receptor was derived from an adult who was a healthcare worker with PCR-confirmed SARS-CoV-2 infection or an uninfected control (not recorded which). The chain links TRBV4-1 to TRBJ2-7; D remains unclear. Sequences were obtained from whole blood. The CDR3 sequence: CASSQDNIGRYEQYF. In DNA, the CDR3 is TGCGCCAGCAGCCAAGATAATATAGGACGCTACGAGCAGTACTTC.